This section outlines one T cell receptor (beta chain) sequence together with its context. Its antigen remains undetermined. Base qualities are not recorded, but no much larger clone differs from it by a single base. This specimen belongs to a study of long-term antiretroviral therapy in people with HIV (dated by TCRdb to between 2022 and 2023). Describing the broader study: Collection of the earliest samples took place about a decade ahead of the 2015 WHO recommendation for immediate ART, at a time when ART was typically delayed until CD4 counts fell. From 30 adults with confirmed HIV infection, the cohort provided 150 to 200 cryopreserved PBMC samples, gathered serially across a mean of around six years (range 1-12). A retrospective serial study tested whether changes in peripheral blood TRB repertoire composition and diversity were associated with ART initiation and durable HIV suppression. Of the roughly 30 participants with HIV, ten to eleven were female. No cross-contamination during QIAcube processing was seen in test extractions of a monoclonal T-cell line run alongside 33 polyclonal samples.

Overall study outcomes, separate from this receptor: Inferences about post-ART repertoire changes are limited because no data were available on ART adherence, viral resistance or therapy changes. Starting ART was linked to a significant rise in TRB diversity, yet even with long-term ART the diversity remained significantly lower than in transplant donor controls. The repertoire was dominated across all time points by expanded TRB clones identified before ART initiation, although this dominance was seen to fluctuate and to decrease in many PLHIV after ART. Limited PBMC availability meant only the TCR beta chain was sequenced, without alpha chain pairing. The samples span the years 2004 to 2017, and the ART regimens used may be less effective than current regimens. Unsorted PBMC were profiled instead of sorted CD4+ and CD8+ T cells because pre-ART samples had limited cell numbers. Compared with controls, HIV repertoires had narrower CDR3 length ranges, and the network structure pointed to an antigen-experienced repertoire that shifted only slightly toward naive after ART.

The immunoSEQ hsTCRB v3.0 assay was used at survey level resolution to sequence the TRB variable region. The targeted TRB sequencing depth was 40,000-50,000 T-cell genomes per sample. TRB libraries were pooled and sequenced on an Illumina MiSeq using a v3 150-cycle kit. Regarding the original processing steps: Repertoire analysis was run in R within a reproducible Nextflow workflow that covered QC, data transformation and analysis. LymphoSeq2, an R package for exploring AIRR-Seq data, was used to implement custom analyses. A handful of samples that produced fewer than 5000 total TRB sequences were removed, so 150 to 200 HIV repertoires were analyzed. Among the roughly 200 retained HIV repertoires, 55 to 60 were collected before ART initiation and 120 to 140 were collected after ART initiation. Each repertoire was downsampled to 5000 TRB nucleotide sequences, and summary statistics were averaged across 100 downsampling iterations. The analysis kept only TRB sequences whose CDR3 regions were at least seven amino acids long. A Shannon entropy-derived clonality score and the Gini coefficient were used to measure diversity. In the repertoire networks, any two of the top 5000 CDR3 amino acid sequences were connected whenever the two sequences differed by an edit distance of one. For TRB CDR3 amino acid sequences, antigen specificity groups and MHC restriction were predicted with GLIPH2. To flag known CMV, EBV, HIV or tissue antigen associations, CDR3 amino acid sequences were matched against VDJdb and McPAS-TCR. Pre-ART, post-ART and control groups were compared with Wilcoxon signed-rank tests and Holm-Bonferroni correction. Sourced from immuneACCESS, this table was stored by TCRdb with only in-frame sequences that have V and J called. A share of the clones is absent; for the studies checked, an unresolved V gene accounts for under half, and the remainder has no known explanation. Clone size and the V and J calls come from that table; the DNA yielded D and trimming. The sample contains tens of thousands of clones, roughly 84% of them found a single time. The ten largest clones represent 4.3% of the sample.

Inclusion was restricted to participants for whom at least one PBMC sample before ART initiation and at least two post-ART samples were available. Every participant with HIV received treatment in the United States of America. Before DNA extraction, cryopreserved samples of 1-10 million PBMC were thawed and then washed. At the time of the earliest PBMC sample, participants with HIV were aged between roughly 20 and 54 years. Per participant, PBMC samples came from 1-4 timepoints prior to ART initiation and 2-8 timepoints following ART initiation, for a median of 7 samples. Serial HIV viral load, CD4+ T-cell count, ART history and demographic data were obtained for every participant. Genomic DNA was extracted from unsorted PBMC with a Qiagen kit on a QIAcube, with processing performed in batches of 12 samples. The sequencing used unsorted PBMCs, collected approximately 6.2 years after starting antiretroviral therapy. This receptor was taken from a man aged 30-40 years with HIV.

In nucleotide form, the sequence is TGTGCCAGCAGCGTTTTTTCGGGCCTGAACACTGAAGCTTTCTTT. Translated, this gives CASSVFSGLNTEAFF. This receptor chain uses TRBV9 and TRBJ1-1, with the D gene not clear enough to name. There are 15 amino acids in the CDR3, from cysteine to phenylalanine inclusive. Just the 45-base CDR3 DNA is kept, in frame starting at base 1. V is reduced by 2 bases and J by 0 bases, leaving a spacing of 11 bases between them. Based on the germline V gene, the CDR1 and CDR2 sequences are SGDLS and YYNGEE.